This record looks at one TCR beta chain sequence and its context. Its specificity is unknown. The entry originates in a study of T cells expressing NK-cell markers. Study-wide results and limits: Top CD8+ clonotypes included the dominant CD3+CD56+NKG2C+ clonotypes in six donors.

Germline loops: CDR1 MNHEY, CDR2 SVGEGT. CDR3 length equals 12 residues. For each CDR3 protein, TCRdb gives one entry from its re-call of the 5' RACE reads, without DNA. This sample's table reports 150,000 or so distinct CDR3 sequences. The sequencing sample was made of blood T cells: a sorted CD56 or NKG2C T cell subset, CD4+ or CD8+ T cells, or bulk PBMC T cells (not recorded which). The receptor was derived from a woman between 18 and 75 years old in good health. J is TRBJ2-7 and V is TRBV6-2 or TRBV6-3. The chain's CDR3 is CAGSWTSYEQYF.